The clone carrying this TCR beta chain was picked up one time. This table comes from immunoSEQ multiplex PCR, and its TCRdb copy is limited to in-frame clones, with some not included. The sample has roughly 480,000 clones; 75% to 90% are singletons. The sample belongs to a study of blood T cell repertoires in COVID-19. V lost 7 bases, J lost 3 bases, and 18 bases lay in between. Germline assignment: CDR1 SGHRS and CDR2 YFSETQ. The CDR3 is 15 residues long. This rearrangement joins TRBV5-1 to TRBJ2-3; D is possibly TRBD2 (6 bases). The specimen sequenced was peripheral blood. This TCR came from a man younger than 30 with COVID-19, enrolled during active disease. This chain's CDR3 is CASRATGLLTDTQYF. CDR3 coding DNA: TGCGCCAGCCGCGCTACGGGACTCCTGACAGATACGCAGTATTTT.